Below, one T cell receptor (beta chain) is given with its context. The table came from immunoSEQ multiplex PCR; TCRdb's copy has only in-frame clones and leaves some out. The sample contains 100,000 to 120,000 clones, 70% to 90% of which appear only once. This entry is derived from a study of blood T cell repertoires in COVID-19. On the study more broadly: COVID-19 samples collected from the United States, Italy and Spain covered acute and convalescent phases.

CDR1 and CDR2 from the germline V gene are SGHAT and FQNNGV. The CDR3 is 16 residues long. The V gene end was trimmed by 4 bases and the J gene end by 4 bases; junction bases not matched to a gene: 9. The sequencing sample was made of peripheral blood. V is TRBV11-2 and J is TRBJ2-5, with 10 bases fitting TRBD2. This receptor was taken from a human donor in a cohort sampled during active COVID-19. CDR3 sequence reads: CASSSVKREGRETQYF. CDR3 nucleotides: TGTGCCAGCAGCTCCGTGAAGCGGGAGGGCCGAGAGACCCAGTACTTC. Combining the CDR3 with reference TRBV11-2 and TRBJ2-5 gives the whole variable domain EAGVAQSPRYKIIEKRQSVAFWCNPISGHATLYWYQQILGQGPKLLIQFQNNGVVDDSQLPKDRFSAERLKGVDSTLKIQPAKLEDSAVYLCASSSVKREGRETQYFGPGTRLLVL.